These 19 T cell receptor beta chains came from one sample sequenced in a study of CD8+CD57+ T cells in acquired aplastic anemia. Investigators profiled TCR beta VDJ and CDR3 from genomic DNA template. From the reads, TCRdb called clonotypes with MiXCR, one entry per CDR3 protein. The table has 95,000 to 150,000 distinct CDR3 sequences, 58% seen once; the top ten hold roughly 30%. The patients chosen for sequencing had shown expansion of CD8+CD57+ cells (detected by flow cytometry). The sample taken for sequencing was sorted CD4+, CD8+, or CD8+CD57+ T cells (not recorded which) from PBMCs. The receptors stem from a human donor with aplastic anemia.

CDR3 sequence reads: CSARDWSGRYEQYF. Here the CDR3 DNA reads TGCAGTGCTAGAGACTGGTCGGGAAGGTACGAGCAGTACTTC. The chain uses TRBV20-1 and TRBJ2-7; tentatively, D is TRBD2 (5 bases). CDR3 size: 14 residues. Trimming left V 0 bases short and J 4 bases short, with 13 bases between. Germline lookup yields CDR1 DFQATT and CDR2 SNEGSKA (reference sequence).

The chain carries TRBV20-1 and TRBJ2-3; 9 nucleotides align to TRBD2. V lost 6 bases to trimming and J lost 4 bases; unmatched junction nucleotides: 11. Germline V gives CDR1 DFQATT, CDR2 SNEGSKA (reference sequence). This CDR3 spans 15 amino acids. Here the CDR3 DNA reads TGCAGTGCAGAGGTACAGCGGGGGGTCTCAGATACGCAGTATTTT. Amino acid sequence: CSAEVQRGVSDTQYF.

The chain has TRBV20-1 and TRBJ2-7, with D possibly being TRBD1 (5 bases). The ends were cut back, 3 bases at V and 3 bases at J, with 12 bases in the middle. The CDR3 runs 13 residues. Germline V CDR1 and CDR2: DFQATT, SNEGSKA (reference sequence). The CDR3 bases are TGCAGTGCTAGTGGGCAGGGTGGCTACGAGCAGTACTTC. It translates to CSASGQGGYEQYF.

Comments on this clonotype: A junction boundary mismatches the germline segment, possibly from a read error. This chain links TRBV10-3 with TRBJ2-1; 9 nucleotides agree with TRBD2. Germline CDR1 and CDR2: ENHRY and SYGVKD. There are 14 residues in the CDR3. The CDR3 DNA follows: TGTGCCACCAGTGGTGCGGGGGGGCCTAATGGGCAGTTCTTC. Residues: CATSGAGGPNGQFF.

CDR3 in amino acids: CSVEGRWTNYGYTF. The CDR3 DNA follows: TGCAGCGTTGAAGGCCGGTGGACTAACTATGGCTACACCTTC. The chain employs TRBV29-1 and TRBJ1-2; D is ambiguous. The CDR3 contains 14 residues. Trimming stripped 1 base from V and 0 bases from J, with 9 bases between. The germline V gene has CDR1 SQVTM and CDR2 ANQGSEA. Full variable domain (outside the CDR3, taken from reference TRBV29-1 and TRBJ1-2): SAVISQKPSRDICQRGTSLTIQCQVDSQVTMMFWYRQQPGQSLTLIATANQGSEATYESGFVIDKFPISRPNLTFSTLTVSNMSPEDSSIYLCSVEGRWTNYGYTFGSGTRLTVV.

There are a few counts of this clonotype. This chain joins TRBV15 and TRBJ2-5, with no clear D. Per germline, CDR1 LNHNV and CDR2 YYDKDF (reference sequence). The V and J ends lost 8 bases and 5 bases respectively, with 12 bases between them. The CDR3 is 12 residues long. The CDR3 loop reads CATDALSETQYF. The CDR3 nucleotides read TGTGCCACCGATGCTTTGAGCGAGACCCAGTACTTC.

Many counts were recorded for this clonotype. The CDR3 DNA sequence: TGTGCCAGCAGCCCCCGCCTGGAGATGCGCAACAATGAGCAGTTCTTC. Encoded protein: CASSPRLEMRNNEQFF. The rearrangement joins TRBV7-8 to TRBJ2-1; D gene unclear. With 5 bases removed from V and 5 bases from J, the gap between germline ends came to 19 bases. CDR1 and CDR2 (germline): SGHVS, FQNEAQ. CDR3 length: 16 residues.

This chain joins TRBV10-3 and TRBJ1-4, with unresolved D. Germline lookup yields CDR1 ENHRY and CDR2 SYGVKD. The V and J ends lost 9 bases and 0 bases respectively, with 11 bases between them. The CDR3 contains 14 residues. In DNA, the CDR3 is TGTGCCATAGCGGCGTCTGCAACTAATGAAAAACTGTTTTTT. Its protein product is CAIAASATNEKLFF.

This chain connects TRBV2 to TRBJ1-1; D gene ambiguous. Germline V gene data show CDR1 as SNHLY and CDR2 as FYNNEI. This CDR3 has 11 amino acids. With 7 bases removed from V and 1 base from J, the gap between germline ends came to 4 bases. The chain's CDR3 is CASKRNTEAFF. Here the CDR3 DNA reads TGTGCCAGCAAGAGGAACACTGAAGCTTTCTTT.

The count of this clonotype is one. One base away lies a much larger clone, so this may be a sequencing read error. The rearrangement joins TRBV11-1 to TRBJ2-3; 10 bases line up with TRBD2. J lost 6 bases, V lost 0 bases, and 6 bases had no gene match. Looked up from germline, CDR1 is SGHAT and CDR2 is FQDESV (reference sequence). The CDR3 spans 16 residues. The CDR3 region has the DNA TGTGCCAGCAGCTTAGCGGAGCGGGAGGGATTCGATACGCAGTATTTT. Translating it yields CASSLAEREGFDTQYF. Looking up the rest from reference TRBV11-1 and TRBJ2-3 gives the full variable domain: EAEVAQSPRYKITEKSQAVAFWCDPISGHATLYWYRQILGQGPELLVQFQDESVVDDSQLPKDRFSAERLKGVDSTLKIQPAELGDSAMYLCASSLAEREGFDTQYFGPGTRLTVL.

The genes are TRBV20-1 and TRBJ2-7; no firm D call. Trimming removed 4 bases at V and 3 bases at J, with 4 bases between. The germline CDR1 and CDR2 sequences are DFQATT and SNEGSKA (reference sequence). The CDR3 runs to 10 residues. In DNA form, the CDR3 reads TGCAGTGCTAACCACTACGAGCAGTACTTC. Protein: CSANHYEQYF.

The rearrangement joins TRBV29-1 to TRBJ2-1; D unclear. This CDR3 region has 14 residues. The V gene lost 3 bases and the J gene lost 0 bases, with 9 bases spanning the gap. The germline V gene has CDR1 SQVTM and CDR2 ANQGSEA. Written as DNA, the CDR3 is TGCAGCGTTGATTCCGTTCGCTCCTACAATGAGCAGTTCTTC. Translated, it gives CSVDSVRSYNEQFF.

The genes are TRBV19 and TRBJ2-1; 11 bases are a match to TRBD2. The CDR3 runs to 16 residues. Germline CDR1 and CDR2: LNHDA and SQIVND (reference sequence). J was trimmed by 10 bases and V by 2 bases; bases with no gene match: 10. The CDR3: CASSIPRTSGQGEQFF. CDR3 coding DNA: TGTGCCAGTAGTATACCAAGGACTAGCGGGCAAGGGGAGCAGTTCTTC.

With respect to this clonotype: Sequence at one end of the junction differs from germline and may be a read error. V and J are TRBV15 and TRBJ2-7; no definite D call. CDR3 length equals 13 residues. From germline, CDR1 is LNHNV and CDR2 YYDKDF (reference sequence). The CDR3 region has the DNA TGTGCCACCAGCAGAGGTCTCTCCTACGAGCAGTGCTTC. This translates into CATSRGLSYEQCF.

In DNA, the CDR3 is TGCAGTGCTAGAGATCCCAAAGTTAGCTCGTATGGCTACACCTTC. Amino acid sequence: CSARDPKVSSYGYTF. The chain employs TRBV20-1 and TRBJ1-2; D gene unclear. Per the germline V gene, CDR1 is DFQATT and CDR2 is SNEGSKA (reference sequence). This CDR3 spans 15 amino acids. The germline V and J ends were trimmed by 0 bases and 5 bases, with 16 bases remaining between them.

In regard to this clonotype: A much bigger clone sits one base away, suggesting this may be a read error. This chain connects TRBV11-2 to TRBJ1-4; TRBD1 agrees at 10 bases. CDR1 SGHAT and CDR2 FQNNGV come from the germline V gene. This CDR3 is 17 amino acids long. CDR3 sequence reads: CTSSLKATGGRNEKLFF. CDR3 bases: TGTACCAGCAGCTTAAAAGCGACAGGGGGCCGTAATGAAAAACTGTTTTTT.

The CDR3 DNA reads TGTGCCATCAGTGTTCGGGAGGGCACAGATACGCAGTATTTT. It is translated as CAISVREGTDTQYF. This chain joins TRBV10-3 and TRBJ2-3; 7 nucleotides agree with TRBD2. From germline, CDR1 is ENHRY and CDR2 SYGVKD. J was trimmed by 1 base and V by 4 bases; bases with no gene match: 2. The CDR3 extends over 14 amino acids.

The chain recombines TRBV13 with TRBJ2-7; D gene uncertain. In germline, CDR1 is PRHDT, CDR2 FYEKMQ (reference sequence). V lost 0 bases to trimming and J lost 6 bases, with 6 bases between them. The CDR3 totals 12 residues. The CDR3 spells CASSLGVSEQYF. As DNA, the CDR3 is TGTGCCAGCAGCTTAGGGGTAAGCGAGCAGTACTTC.

This rearrangement joins TRBV28 to TRBJ1-2; D unclear. Per the germline V gene, CDR1 is MDHEN and CDR2 is SYDVKM. This CDR3 is 11 amino acids long. V was clipped by 5 bases and J by 5 bases, with 6 bases between them. CDR3: CASSESYGYTF. In DNA form, the CDR3 reads TGTGCCAGCAGTGAGTCTTATGGCTACACCTTC.